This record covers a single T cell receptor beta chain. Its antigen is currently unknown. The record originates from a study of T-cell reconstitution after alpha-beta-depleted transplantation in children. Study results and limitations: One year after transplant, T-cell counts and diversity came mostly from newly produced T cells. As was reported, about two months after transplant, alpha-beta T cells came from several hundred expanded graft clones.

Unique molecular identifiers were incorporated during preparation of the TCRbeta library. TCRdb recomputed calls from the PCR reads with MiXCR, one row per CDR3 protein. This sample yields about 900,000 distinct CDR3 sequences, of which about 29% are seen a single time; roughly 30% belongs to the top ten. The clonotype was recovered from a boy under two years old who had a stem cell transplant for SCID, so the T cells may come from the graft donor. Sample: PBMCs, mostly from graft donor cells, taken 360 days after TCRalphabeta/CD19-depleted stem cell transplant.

In nucleotides, the CDR3 is TGTGCCAGCAGTTTAGTAGAGTACGACGAGCAGTACTTC. Translating it yields CASSLVEYDEQYF. V and J are TRBV12-3 or TRBV12-4 and TRBJ2-7; D not resolved. Trimming removed 1 base at V and 5 bases at J, with 9 bases between. The CDR3 covers 13 residues.